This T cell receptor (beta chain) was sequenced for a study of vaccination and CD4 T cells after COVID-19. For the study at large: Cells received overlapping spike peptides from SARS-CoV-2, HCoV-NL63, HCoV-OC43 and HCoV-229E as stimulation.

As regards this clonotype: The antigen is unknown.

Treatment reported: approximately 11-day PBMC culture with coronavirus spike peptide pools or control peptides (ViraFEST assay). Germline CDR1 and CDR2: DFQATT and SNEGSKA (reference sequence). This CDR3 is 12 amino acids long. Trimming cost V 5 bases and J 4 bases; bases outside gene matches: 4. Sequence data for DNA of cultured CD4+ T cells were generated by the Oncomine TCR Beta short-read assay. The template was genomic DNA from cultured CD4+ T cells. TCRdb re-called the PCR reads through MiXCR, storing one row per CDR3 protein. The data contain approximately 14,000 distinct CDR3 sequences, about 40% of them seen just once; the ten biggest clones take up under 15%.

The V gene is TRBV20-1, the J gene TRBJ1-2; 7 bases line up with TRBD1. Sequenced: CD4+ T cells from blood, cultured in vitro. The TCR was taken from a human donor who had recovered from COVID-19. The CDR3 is CSAPRGSYGYTF. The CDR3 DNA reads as TGCAGTGCTCCCAGGGGGTCCTATGGCTACACCTTC.